This record covers a single T cell receptor (beta chain). What this receptor recognizes is not known. The CDR3 end falls 3 residues outside the read, so it is completed with the germline J gene. Cut back by 3 bases and 2 bases, the V and J ends lie 8 bases apart. Per the germline V gene (reference sequence), LNHDA is the CDR1 and SQIVND is the CDR2. The CDR3 goes from the cysteine to the phenylalanine over 14 residues. Part of the CDR3 DNA is given, 33 bases translated from base 1. Every participant had a single incident cervical HPV16 infection, and prevalent HPV16 infections were excluded. Cervical HPV DNA was detected by MY09/MY11 PCR and genotyped by dot-blot hybridization. Fifteen mL of heparinized blood was centrifuged, after which the buffy coat was aliquoted, frozen at -30 degrees C, and then stored at -80 degrees C. Genomic DNA was extracted from buffy coat specimens using QIAGEN kits. This record belongs to a study of T cells in women clearing cervical HPV infection listed by TCRdb under 2018. Some background on the complete study: The cases were 25 or so women with histologically confirmed HPV16-related CIN3 or worse, and 2 of these cases were invasive cancers. Five blinded duplicates per group were added as quality controls, so that some 60 samples were obtained: around 50 participants and roughly ten replicates. The parent cohort enrolled roughly 9,400 women aged 18 or older in Guanacaste, Costa Rica, in 1993 to 1994 and followed the women for around 7 years. Cases and controls were matched on year of sample collection and on age within five years. The 20 to 25 controls were women who cleared a single incident HPV16 infection within 12 months without developing precancer or cancer. An exploratory proof-of-principle case-control study, nested within the Guanacaste HPV Natural History Study in Costa Rica, was conducted to compare TCR repertoires across cervical HPV16 outcomes. For cases, a median interval of nearly 150 days, with an interquartile range of roughly 80 to 200 days, was observed between lesion detection and blood sampling. Since only a few of the women had HLA typing available, the possibility that HLA type was acting as a confounder could not be ruled out. A median age of around 30 years was observed in cases versus under 40 in controls, and no significant differences in baseline characteristics were found. Blood from cases was collected at the visit at which the lesion was first identified, whereas blood from controls was collected once infection was no longer detected.

Broad study findings and their caveats: Because of the cross-sectional design, the study could not determine whether the associations came before infection or resulted from infection, and neither effector/memory subsets nor HPV-specific T cells were isolated. T-cell numbers per sample were unknown, so richness differences could reflect varying T-cell content rather than repertoire biology. Lower TRBV6-7 relative abundance was observed in cases than in controls (approximately 0.1% versus 0.16%; Bonferroni P = 0.0008). Across sequencing depths, CIN3+ cases showed significantly higher TCR repertoire richness than controls, but evenness did not differ between the groups. By combining richness with V gene abundances, random forest classifiers separated cases from controls with an estimated AUC of under 0.85.

TCR beta CDR3 regions were amplified by multiplex PCR using the immunoSEQ assay from an average of around 1,200 ng genomic DNA per sample. The assay corrected primer bias using a complete synthetic TCR repertoire to establish an amplification baseline. The amplicons were sequenced using the Illumina platform. Turning to the authors' computational methods: Sequences were error-corrected by clustering with frequency ratios and a modified nearest-neighbor algorithm, then analyzed in the immunoSEQ Analyzer with IMGT gene definitions. TCR richness and evenness were averaged over 20 rarefaction repeats at each rarefaction depth, excluding samples with fewer sequences than the depth. Wilcoxon rank sum tests with FDR correction were used to compare V, D and J gene relative abundances between the groups. In the blinded duplicates, the intraclass correlation was about 96% for TCR richness and averaged about 79% across 65 to 75 gene segments. Here the immuneACCESS table is served through TCRdb, limited to in-frame sequences with V and J called. Missing clones are a known gap in these copies; in checked studies unresolved V genes cover under half, and the rest lacks a known reason. Clonal size and the V and J genes are those of that table, whereas D and trimming came from the DNA. The sample table includes tens of thousands of clones. The top ten constitute roughly 3% of the sample.

The sequencing sample was made of blood buffy coat. The sequence joins TRBV19 to TRBJ1-5; TRBD1 could be the D gene, as 6 bases match. The sequence was collected from a woman aged 18-70 years with a cervical HPV16 infection that either progressed to CIN3+ or cleared (not recorded which). The CDR3 loop reads CASSMSGGNQPQHF. The CDR3 DNA, read in part, is TGTGCCAGTAGTATGTCAGGGGGCAATCAGCCC.